The TCR beta chain described here comes from a study of tumor-infiltrating lymphocytes in primary liver carcinoma. Study observations and caveats: Among the pair types, tumor region pairs showed more overlap than tumor-adjacent and tumor-blood pairs. Significantly greater top-250-clone fractions characterized tumors relative to blood (p = 0.039).

Points on this clonotype: The antigen remains unidentified. The junction and the germline gene differ at one end; a read error may be behind it.

Unsorted whole blood yielded the blood RNA, and germline DNA was also extracted. With chronic HBV infection, the patients were also treatment-naive. This CDR3 is built from 13 residues. Germline V CDR1 and CDR2: MNHEY, SVGEGT. Starting from roughly 540 ng of total RNA, TCR beta cDNA was produced with a primer in the constant region. ARM-PCR was slightly modified, and three nested multiplex PCR rounds with it gave rise to the TCR beta libraries. Amplification in the first two PCR rounds was performed using TRBV1-TRBV30 forward primers and a C-beta reverse primer for around 11 cycles each. TCRdb reprocessed the multiplex PCR reads via MiXCR and lists one record per CDR3 protein. The sample includes about 310,000 distinct CDR3 sequences, more than 55% of them seen just once.

The specimen was peripheral blood. This chain uses TRBV6-2 or TRBV6-3 with TRBJ1-2; no clear D. The sequence derives from a woman younger than 45 with primary liver carcinoma and hepatitis B virus infection. The CDR3 region is CASTQSANYSYSF. CDR3 DNA: TGTGCCAGCACCCAGTCAGCTAACTATAGCTACAGCTTC.